This entry features one TCR beta chain sequence. The antigen remains undetermined. The data derive from a study of OX40 agonist ivuxolimab in advanced cancers. Study overall: At doses from 0.01 to 10 mg/kg, patients were given intravenous ivuxolimab every 2 weeks.

Study results and limitations: At 0.1 to 3.0 mg/kg and by week 6, clonal expansion occurred in CD4+ and CD8+ blood T cells.

This table comes from immunoSEQ multiplex PCR, and its TCRdb copy is limited to in-frame clones, with some not included. Of approximately 35,000 clones listed, 60% to 85% are singletons. The CDR3 has 16 amino acids. Looked up from germline, CDR1 is GTSNPN and CDR2 is SVGIG (reference sequence). The V and J ends lost 2 bases and 11 bases respectively, with 22 bases between them. This sample comprised CD4+ or CD8+ T cells sorted from blood, obtained in a trial of the OX40 agonist ivuxolimab. V gene TRBV30 combines with J gene TRBJ1-6; D is unclear. This clonotype originated in an adult with an advanced solid tumor such as melanoma, head and neck, liver or kidney cancer. CDR3 in amino acids: CAWSHIGQLLVPPLHF. CDR3 in DNA: TGTGCCTGGAGTCATATTGGGCAGTTATTGGTTCCACCCCTCCACTTT.